Listed here are 19 T cell receptor beta chains from one sample, sequenced in a study of T-cell reconstitution after alpha-beta-depleted transplantation in children. A TCRbeta library incorporating unique molecular identifiers was prepared. In TCRdb, the PCR reads were re-called with MiXCR into one record per CDR3 protein. The sample holds roughly 400,000 distinct CDR3 sequences; roughly 22% are singletons and the top ten take less than 4.5%. The sequencing used PBMCs from the stem cell graft donor, collected from the stem cell graft. These receptors were obtained from a human donor who donated a stem cell graft to a child with acute myeloid leukemia.

This clonotype was seen more than once but under ten times. The J gene is TRBJ2-2, the V gene TRBV6-1, with TRBD1 matching 7 bases. The V gene's germline CDR1 is MNHNS and CDR2 SASEGT. The V and J ends lost 6 bases and 2 bases, in that order; junction bases with no gene match: 9. The CDR3 contains 16 residues. The chain's CDR3 is CASRNRGPANTGELFF. The CDR3 DNA follows: TGTGCCAGCAGAAACAGGGGTCCAGCTAACACCGGGGAGCTGTTTTTT.

V usage is TRBV25-1 and J usage is TRBJ2-7; 7 bases fit TRBD2. Germline assignment: CDR1 MGHDK and CDR2 SYGVNS. V shed 10 bases, J shed 1 base, and the junction held 10 bases outside the gene matches. The CDR3 spans 14 residues. CDR3 sequence: CATDGPSGSYEQYF. The CDR3 bases are TGTGCCACCGACGGACCTAGCGGTTCCTACGAGCAGTACTTC.

This clonotype was recorded at least ten times. This chain joins TRBV20-1 and TRBJ1-1, with a weak D call TRBD1 (6 bases). Germline CDR1 reads DFQATT; CDR2 reads SNEGSKA (reference sequence). CDR3 length equals 12 residues. Trimming cost V 4 bases and J 5 bases, with 11 bases left between them. CDR3 in DNA: TGCAGTGCTAACAGGGTTCGGACTGAAGCTTTCTTT. Translating gives CSANRVRTEAFF.

There are many counts of this clonotype. V usage is TRBV6-1 and J usage is TRBJ2-1, with TRBD2 matching over 9 bases. The CDR3 sequence is 14 residues long. The germline V gene has CDR1 MNHNS and CDR2 SASEGT. J gave up 7 bases and V 6 bases, and 7 bases lay outside the gene matches. The DNA for the CDR3 is TGTGCCAGCAGCGGGCAAACTAGCGGGAATGAGCAGTTCTTC. The encoded protein is CASSGQTSGNEQFF.

This clonotype was counted a few times. CDR3 sequence (DNA): TGTGCCAGTGGAACGCGGGTGAATGAGCAGTTCTTC. Protein: CASGTRVNEQFF. The V gene is TRBV6-5, the J gene TRBJ2-1, with D perhaps TRBD2 (5 bases). Trimming took off 9 bases at V and 7 bases at J, with 13 bases between the two ends. The germline V gene encodes CDR1 MNHEY and CDR2 SVGAGI. CDR3 length: 12 amino acids.

V and J are TRBV21-1 and TRBJ2-1; no DNA check was done on the table's D call, TRBD2. TRBV21-1 is assigned pseudogene status. This CDR3 is 17 amino acids long. The CDR3 DNA reads TGTGCCAGCAGCAAAGAAAATGGGAGGAGGGGTTACAATGAGCAGTTCTTC. Amino acid sequence: CASSKENGRRGYNEQFF.

As regards this clonotype: One base away lies a much larger clone, so this may be a sequencing read error. This chain uses TRBV29-1 with TRBJ1-1, with 7 bases that match TRBD1. This CDR3 has 13 amino acids. Germline CDR1 and CDR2: SQVTM and ANQGSEA. V dropped 2 bases and J dropped 1; count of bases not matched to a gene: 1. CDR3 in amino acids: CSVEQGGNTEAFF. DNA of the CDR3: TGCAGCGTTGAACAGGGGGGGAACACTGAAGCTTTCTTT.

A few counts support this clonotype. The chain employs TRBV6-5 and TRBJ2-2; TRBD1 matches at 7 bases. This CDR3 comprises 15 residues. With V trimmed by 4 bases and J by 4 bases, 6 bases remained unmatched. Germline CDR1 is MNHEY and CDR2 is SVGAGI. CDR3 residues: CASSSLPGGTGELFF. The CDR3 DNA sequence: TGTGCCAGCAGTTCTCTGCCAGGGGGCACCGGGGAGCTGTTTTTT.

The chain recombines TRBV5-1 with TRBJ2-3, with TRBD2 matching over 7 bases. After removal of 0 bases from V and 0 bases from J, the junction contained 4 bases not matched to a gene. Germline-derived CDR1 and CDR2 are SGHRS and YFSETQ. This CDR3 has 16 amino acids. CDR3 amino acids: CASSLDGLDSTDTQYF. The CDR3 coding sequence is TGCGCCAGCAGCTTGGACGGACTAGACAGCACAGATACGCAGTATTTT.

The rearrangement joins TRBV12-3 or TRBV12-4 to TRBJ2-2; 12 bases agree with TRBD2. Losses at the gene ends were 6 bases for V and 8 bases for J; bases not matched to a gene: 4. The CDR3 is made up of 14 amino acids. CDR3 in DNA: TGTGCCAGCAGACTAGCGGGAGGAGCGGGGGAGCTGTTTTTT. Its translation: CASRLAGGAGELFF.

The sample holds a few counts of this clonotype. This chain uses TRBV7-2 with TRBJ2-7; D unclear. Trimming took off 3 bases at V and 3 bases at J, with 9 bases between the two ends. The CDR3 covers 13 residues. Germline lookup yields CDR1 SGHTA and CDR2 FQGNSA. CDR3 nucleotide sequence: TGTGCCAGCAGCTTTGGTCAGTACTACGAGCAGTACTTC. Translating gives CASSFGQYYEQYF.

CDR3 sequence (DNA): TGCAGCGCCGGGAGAGGGGTCGAGCAGTACTTC. As protein: CSAGRGVEQYF. V and J are TRBV29-1 and TRBJ2-7, with D perhaps matching TRBD2 (6 bases). This CDR3 comprises 11 residues. Germline loops: CDR1 SQVTM, CDR2 ANQGSEA. With 7 bases removed from V and 6 bases from J, the gap between germline ends came to 13 bases.

This clonotype was counted ten times or more. The gene calls are TRBV18 and TRBJ2-3; 10 bases match TRBD2. V was pared by 3 bases and J by 3 bases, with 9 bases of the junction left unmatched. The CDR3 totals 17 residues. Germline-derived CDR1 and CDR2 are KGHSH and LQKENI. In DNA, the CDR3 is TGTGCCAGCTCACCGGCAGTAGCGGGAGGATTGACAGATACGCAGTATTTT. This sequence encodes CASSPAVAGGLTDTQYF.

The chain joins TRBV4-2 to TRBJ1-2; 9 nucleotides line up with TRBD1. Per germline, CDR1 LGHNA and CDR2 YNFKEQ. With 4 bases clipped from V and 6 bases from J, the junction kept 0 bases outside the gene matches. CDR3 length: 12 amino acids. The CDR3 loop is CASSRDRDGYTF. The CDR3 DNA follows: TGTGCCAGCAGCCGGGACAGGGATGGCTACACCTTC.

The V gene is TRBV29-1, the J gene TRBJ2-5, with 7 bases identical to TRBD2. The germline V gene has CDR1 SQVTM and CDR2 ANQGSEA. J lost 5 bases, V lost 6 bases, and 9 bases had no gene match. The CDR3 is 13 residues long. The CDR3 protein is CSVLVGGGETQYF. The CDR3 bases are TGCAGCGTCCTTGTGGGGGGAGGGGAGACCCAGTACTTC.

This clonotype was seen ten or more times. The chain links TRBV29-1 to TRBJ2-5; 7 bases match TRBD1. The V gene's germline CDR1 is SQVTM and CDR2 ANQGSEA. Trimming took 7 bases from V and 2 from J; bases not matched to a gene: 7. The CDR3 covers 13 residues. CDR3 coding DNA: TGCAGCGCCAAGACAGGGTGGCAAGAGACCCAGTACTTC. This codes for CSAKTGWQETQYF.

This chain uses TRBV20-1 with TRBJ2-1; D might be TRBD1 (7 bases). The CDR3 contains 14 residues. CDR1 is DFQATT, CDR2 SNEGSKA, per germline (reference sequence). Trimming shortened V by 6 bases and J by 4 bases, and 16 bases separated the two germline ends. The CDR3 region has the DNA TGCAGTGCGCGGACAGGAGGGGGGTACAATGAGCAGTTCTTC. Translated: CSARTGGGYNEQFF.

This clonotype turned up a few times. This rearrangement joins TRBV27 to TRBJ2-1, with a tentative D call TRBD2 (5 bases). Germline CDR1 and CDR2: MNHEY and SMNVEV (reference sequence). The V end lost 3 bases, the J end lost 8 bases, and 20 bases lay between the germline ends. The CDR3 length is 16 residues. The CDR3 loop reads CASSFVGGYSVDEQFF. DNA for the CDR3: TGTGCCAGCAGTTTCGTAGGCGGGTATTCTGTCGATGAGCAGTTCTTC.

The genes are TRBV30 and TRBJ1-6, with 10 bases aligning to TRBD1. The ends lost 8 bases at V and 1 base at J; junction bases unmatched: 5. The germline CDR1 and CDR2 sequences are GTSNPN and SVGIG (reference sequence). This CDR3 is built from 15 residues. The CDR3 region is CAHGTGESYNSPLHF. The CDR3 DNA reads TGTGCCCACGGGACAGGGGAATCCTATAATTCACCCCTCCACTTT. The full variable domain, in which reference TRBV30 and TRBJ1-6 provide the parts outside the CDR3, is SQTIHQWPATLVQPVGSPLSLECTVEGTSNPNLYWYRQAAGRGLQLLFYSVGIGQISSEVPQNLSASRPQDRQFILSSKKLLLSDSGFYLCAHGTGESYNSPLHFGNGTRLTVT.